These 20 T cell receptor beta chains were sequenced from one sample in a study of blood T cell repertoires in COVID-19. This table comes from immunoSEQ multiplex PCR, and its TCRdb copy is limited to in-frame clones, with some not included. The data hold 85,000 to 90,000 clones, with 75% to 90% observed a single time. Sequencing used peripheral blood. The source is a human donor in a cohort sampled during active COVID-19.

J is TRBJ1-3 and V is TRBV5-1, with 8 bases lining up with TRBD1. The CDR3 runs to 14 residues. V dropped 5 bases and J dropped 4; count of bases not matched to a gene: 5. Germline loops: CDR1 SGHRS, CDR2 YFSETQ. The CDR3 sequence: CASRPGTGGNTIYF. In nucleotides, the CDR3 is TGCGCCAGCAGGCCCGGGACAGGAGGAAACACCATATATTTT.

The chain couples TRBV2 to TRBJ2-7; possible D gene TRBD2, 5 bases. The CDR3 totals 14 residues. Looked up from germline, CDR1 is SNHLY and CDR2 is FYNNEI. V dropped 6 bases and J dropped 7 bases, with 19 bases sitting between them. The CDR3 DNA follows: TGTGCCAGCAGCCCCCCGGACGGGATTAGAGAGCAGTACTTC. It yields the protein CASSPPDGIREQYF. The full variable domain, its missing parts supplied by reference TRBV2 and TRBJ2-7, is EPEVTQTPSHQVTQMGQEVILRCVPISNHLYFYWYRQILGQKVEFLVSFYNNEISEKSEIFDDQFSVERPDGSNFTLKIRSTKLEDSAMYFCASSPPDGIREQYFGPGTRLTVT.

This chain connects TRBV15 to TRBJ2-1; D unclear. The ends were cut back, 0 bases at V and 7 bases at J, with 13 bases in the middle. CDR3 length equals 15 residues. Germline assignment: CDR1 LNHNV and CDR2 YYDKDF (reference sequence). The CDR3 protein is CATSRDVIALNEQFF. CDR3 DNA: TGTGCCACCAGCAGAGATGTAATAGCCTTGAATGAGCAGTTCTTC.

This chain uses TRBV29-1 with TRBJ1-2, with D perhaps TRBD1 (5 bases). The CDR3 length is 11 residues. V dropped 5 bases and J dropped 3 bases, with 7 bases sitting between them. Per the germline V gene, CDR1 is SQVTM and CDR2 is ANQGSEA. The DNA of the CDR3 is TGCAGCGTTCAGGGCTACTATGGCTACACCTTC. It yields the protein CSVQGYYGYTF.

The V and J genes are TRBV28 and TRBJ2-3; a possible D gene is TRBD2 (6 bases). Germline V CDR1 and CDR2: MDHEN, SYDVKM. V dropped 5 bases and J dropped 0 bases, with 12 bases sitting between them. This CDR3 spans 15 amino acids. The CDR3 nucleotides read TGTGCCAGCAGTCTAGCGATCCCCAGCACAGATACGCAGTATTTT. The encoded protein is CASSLAIPSTDTQYF.

The chain has TRBV5-1 and TRBJ2-5; 7 bases match TRBD1. The CDR3 sequence is 15 residues long. V shed 0 bases, J shed 1 base, and the junction held 3 bases outside the gene matches. The germline gives CDR1 SGHRS, CDR2 YFSETQ. The CDR3, as DNA: TGCGCCAGCAGCTTGGCCGGGACAGTCCAAGAGACCCAGTACTTC. This encodes CASSLAGTVQETQYF.

The chain is built from TRBV5-5 and TRBJ1-6; D unresolved. The CDR3 loop spans 16 amino acids. From germline, CDR1 is SGHKS and CDR2 YYEKEE (reference sequence). The germline V and J ends were trimmed by 1 base and 0 bases, with 8 bases remaining between them. CDR3 sequence reads: CASSLQASSYNSPLHF. As DNA, the CDR3 is TGTGCCAGCAGCTTGCAGGCCAGCTCCTATAATTCACCCCTCCACTTT.

The V call is TRBV28, the J call TRBJ2-5; 9 bases align to TRBD2. Trimming took 5 bases from V and 3 from J; bases not matched to a gene: 10. This CDR3 has 16 residues. Germline CDR1 is MDHEN and CDR2 is SYDVKM. The CDR3 region is CASSPPSRLAEETQYF. In DNA, the CDR3 is TGTGCCAGCAGTCCCCCCTCCCGACTAGCGGAAGAGACCCAGTACTTC.

This rearrangement joins TRBV2 to TRBJ2-2; tentative D call: TRBD2 (6 bases). With 8 bases removed from V and 7 bases from J, the gap between germline ends came to 17 bases. Germline CDR1 reads SNHLY; CDR2 reads FYNNEI. This CDR3 is built from 14 residues. The CDR3 loop reads CASAWRGSGGELFF. The DNA of the CDR3 is TGTGCCAGCGCATGGCGGGGAAGCGGCGGGGAGCTGTTTTTT.

The chain links TRBV28 to TRBJ2-7; a possible D gene is TRBD2 (6 bases). Trimming took 3 bases from V and 0 from J, leaving 18 bases between them. The CDR3 sequence is 17 residues long. Germline-derived CDR1 and CDR2 are MDHEN and SYDVKM. CDR3 in amino acids: CASSFETQRANSYEQYF. In DNA form, the CDR3 reads TGTGCCAGCAGTTTTGAGACCCAGCGGGCGAACTCCTACGAGCAGTACTTC. The entire variable domain, with the rest obtained from reference TRBV28 and TRBJ2-7, is as follows: DVKVTQSSRYLVKRTGEKVFLECVQDMDHENMFWYRQDPGLGLRLIYFSYDVKMKEKGDIPEGYSVSREKKERFSLILESASTNQTSMYLCASSFETQRANSYEQYFGPGTRLTVT.

The chain employs TRBV6-5 and TRBJ1-1, with D tentatively TRBD1 (6 bases). The CDR3 loop spans 15 amino acids. V dropped 11 bases and J dropped 0 bases, with 19 bases sitting between them. Germline-derived CDR1 and CDR2 are MNHEY and SVGAGI. CDR3: CAGQLLENMNTEAFF. DNA of the CDR3: TGTGCCGGACAGCTTCTAGAGAATATGAACACTGAAGCTTTCTTT.

This clone was counted a few times. The gene calls are TRBV3-1 (or the pseudogene TRBV3-2) and TRBJ2-1; 8 bases are shared with TRBD1. Germline V lookup: CDR1 LGHDT, CDR2 YNNKEL (reference sequence). The junction had 19 bases not matched to a gene; V was cut back by 0 bases and J by 9 bases. CDR3 length: 19 residues. This chain's CDR3 is CASSQEGSGGTGLPGEQFF. In DNA form, the CDR3 reads TGTGCCAGCAGCCAAGAAGGATCAGGGGGGACAGGCCTTCCGGGTGAGCAGTTCTTC.

This chain uses TRBV2 with TRBJ1-1, with TRBD1 as a possible D gene (5 bases). The CDR3 is 12 residues long. The germline V gene encodes CDR1 SNHLY and CDR2 FYNNEI. V was trimmed by 6 bases and J by 5 bases, leaving 10 bases between them. CDR3 in DNA: TGTGCCAGCAGCCTTCAGGGAACTGAAGCTTTCTTT. Protein product: CASSLQGTEAFF.

This chain connects TRBV24-1 to TRBJ2-7; the D gene is possibly TRBD2 (5 bases). In germline, CDR1 is KGHDR, CDR2 SFDVKD. This CDR3 is 15 amino acids long. With 4 bases removed from V and 1 base from J, the gap between germline ends came to 13 bases. CDR3: CATSDRTRGSYEQYF. The CDR3 DNA sequence: TGTGCCACCAGTGACCGGACTCGCGGATCCTACGAGCAGTACTTC.

The chain couples TRBV19 to TRBJ1-1, with a possible D match to TRBD1 (6 bases). The CDR3 has 15 residues. The germline gives CDR1 LNHDA, CDR2 SQIVND (reference sequence). V was cut by 0 bases and J by 2 bases, with 10 bases left in between. In DNA, the CDR3 is TGTGCCAGTAGTATAGAGGGCAGGGGAAACACTGAAGCTTTCTTT. Its translation: CASSIEGRGNTEAFF.

The chain links TRBV14 to TRBJ2-7; the D is unclear. The CDR3 sequence is 13 residues long. Trimming stripped 4 bases from V and 6 bases from J, with 13 bases between. The V gene's germline CDR1 is SGHDN and CDR2 FVKESK. The CDR3 region has the DNA TGTGCCAGCAGCCCAGATTGGTGGAGCGAGCAGTACTTC. Its protein is CASSPDWWSEQYF.

Concerning this clone: The same CDR3 also results from other DNA sequences found in this sample. The rearrangement joins TRBV28 to TRBJ1-1; no clear D. CDR3 length: 12 amino acids. Trimming took 4 bases from V and 1 from J, leaving 4 bases between them. The germline V gene has CDR1 MDHEN and CDR2 SYDVKM. The chain's CDR3 is CASSSKNTEAFF. The CDR3 bases are TGTGCCAGCAGTTCAAAGAACACTGAAGCTTTCTTT.

The chain carries TRBV5-6 and TRBJ2-1; TRBD2 aligns across 10 bases. This CDR3 contains 16 residues. Germline lookup yields CDR1 SGHDT and CDR2 YYEEEE. Trimming removed 2 bases from V and 4 bases from J; junction bases left unmatched: 6. The CDR3 DNA reads TGTGCCAGCAGCTTTACAACTAGCGGGACGTACAATGAGCAGTTCTTC. The encoded protein is CASSFTTSGTYNEQFF.

This clone appeared once. The chain links TRBV10-2 to TRBJ2-1; 10 nucleotides agree with TRBD2. The CDR3 contains 14 residues. Germline loops: CDR1 WSHSY, CDR2 SAAADI. Trimming at V came to 5 bases and at J to 9 bases, leaving 7 bases not matched to a gene. The CDR3 protein is CASSRASGRSEQFF. The CDR3, as DNA: TGCGCCAGCAGTCGGGCTAGCGGGAGAAGTGAGCAGTTCTTC.

This chain uses TRBV28 with TRBJ2-1; D is possibly TRBD1 (7 bases). The CDR3 spans 17 residues. Germline CDR1 is MDHEN and CDR2 is SYDVKM. Trimming cost V 2 bases and J 9 bases, with 23 bases left between them. The CDR3 protein is CASSLRAGGGAWGEQFF. CDR3 sequence (DNA): TGTGCCAGCAGTTTAAGGGCCGGAGGGGGCGCCTGGGGTGAGCAGTTCTTC.